The present T cell receptor beta chain was sequenced within a study of radiation and T cells in renal cell carcinoma. The CDR3 extends over 16 amino acids. V lost 0 bases and J lost 8, with 20 bases in between. Germline V gene sequence: CDR1 SGHDT, CDR2 YYEEEE. The protocol was immunoSEQ multiplex PCR, while the TCRdb copy is restricted to in-frame clones and leaves out a portion. The data contain about 130,000 clones, about 88% of them singletons. The time point is: baseline pretreatment blood. Described treatment: 15 Gy SBRT to primary tumor, nephrectomy 4 weeks later. The sample in question was blood, obtained from a patient whose treatment included radiotherapy and nephrectomy. The origin of this receptor is a woman aged 45-60 years with renal cell carcinoma. The chain joins TRBV5-6 to TRBJ1-2; D may be TRBD1 (6 bases). In DNA form, the CDR3 reads TGTGCCAGCAGCTTGGAGAGACAGGCAAACCGCTGGGGCTACACCTTC. It codes for CASSLERQANRWGYTF.